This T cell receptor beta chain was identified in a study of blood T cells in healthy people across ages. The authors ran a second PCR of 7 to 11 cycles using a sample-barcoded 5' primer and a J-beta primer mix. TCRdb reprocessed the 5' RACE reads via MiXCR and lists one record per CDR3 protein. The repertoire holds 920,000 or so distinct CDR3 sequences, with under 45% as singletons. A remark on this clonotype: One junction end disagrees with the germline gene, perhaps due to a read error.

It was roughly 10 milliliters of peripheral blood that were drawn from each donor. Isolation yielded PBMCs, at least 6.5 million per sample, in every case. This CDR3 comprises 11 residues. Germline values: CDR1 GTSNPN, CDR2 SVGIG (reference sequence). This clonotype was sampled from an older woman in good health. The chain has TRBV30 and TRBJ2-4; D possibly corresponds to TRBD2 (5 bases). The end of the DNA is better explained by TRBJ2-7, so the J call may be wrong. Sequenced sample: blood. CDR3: CAGSTSYEQYF. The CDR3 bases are TGTGCCGGGAGTACCAGCTACGAGCAGTACTTC.